The 28 T cell receptor beta chains below all came from one sample that was sequenced in a study. TCRdb recomputed calls from the 5' RACE reads with MiXCR, one row per CDR3 protein. The sample lists approximately 5,300 distinct CDR3 sequences, roughly 32% occurring once. The material sequenced was memory CD4+ T cells sorted from a lymph node. Subset noted: memory CD4+ T cells, CD4+CD45RO+CD25-. These receptors were obtained from a female donor with breast cancer.

For this clonotype: Germline is not matched at one junction end, which may reflect a read error. The chain couples TRBV28 to TRBJ1-4; 9 bases match TRBD1. There are 14 residues in the CDR3. The V gene's germline CDR1 is MDHEN and CDR2 SYDVKM. Here the CDR3 DNA reads TGTGCCAGCGGTTTTGGACAGGGGTCCGAAAAACTGTTTTTT. Amino acids: CASGFGQGSEKLFF.

V usage is TRBV11-1 and J usage is TRBJ1-1, with D possibly being TRBD1 (5 bases). The CDR3 has 14 amino acids. The ends were cut back, 1 base at V and 1 base at J, with 7 bases in the middle. The V gene's germline CDR1 is SGHAT and CDR2 FQDESV (reference sequence). The CDR3 here is CASSLVGTNTEAFF. Written as DNA, the CDR3 is TGTGCCAGCAGCTTAGTCGGGACGAACACTGAAGCTTTCTTT.

The chain has TRBV7-9 and TRBJ1-2; D perhaps matches TRBD1 (6 bases). Germline loops: CDR1 SEHNR, CDR2 FQNEAQ (reference sequence). CDR3 size: 14 residues. V was shortened by 3 bases and J by 7 bases, with 15 bases between the two germline ends. DNA of the CDR3: TGTGCCAGCAGCTTCCACGACAGGTCGGGTGGCTACACCTTC. Amino acid sequence: CASSFHDRSGGYTF.

This clonotype rates as medium-sized. This rearrangement joins TRBV12-3 or TRBV12-4 to TRBJ1-3; D gene uncertain. The CDR3 is 17 residues long. The V end lost 4 bases, the J end lost 1 base, and 17 bases lay between the germline ends. In nucleotides, the CDR3 is TGTGCCAGCAGTTCGACTAGGCGGGTGAGGTCTGGAAACACCATATATTTT. Translating it yields CASSSTRRVRSGNTIYF.

This clonotype was detected many times. Its ends do not fully match the called genes, so a read error is possible. This rearrangement joins TRBV7-3 to TRBJ2-1; D is undetermined. The CDR3 is made up of 11 amino acids. Germline V gene data show CDR1 as SGHTA and CDR2 as FQGTGA. DNA of the CDR3: TGTGCCAGCAGCTCCCACAATGAGCAGTTCTTC. It is translated as CASSSHNEQFF. Together with reference TRBV7-3 and TRBJ2-1, the CDR3 gives the full variable domain: GAGVSQTPSNKVTEKGKYVELRCDPISGHTALYWYRQSLGQGPEFLIYFQGTGAADDSGLPNDRFFAVRPEGSVSTLKIQRTERGDSAVYLCASSSHNEQFFGPGTRLTVL.

This clonotype was detected ten times or more. The chain combines TRBV7-2 with TRBJ2-2; D unresolved. Germline CDR1 and CDR2: SGHTA and FQGNSA. The CDR3 loop spans 17 amino acids. V lost 1 base, J lost 6 bases, and 18 bases lay in between. In DNA, the CDR3 is TGTGCCAGCAGCTTAGATAGTAATTTCCGAAGGGCCGGGGAGCTGTTTTTT. This encodes CASSLDSNFRRAGELFF.

There are a few counts of this clonotype. This clone may be a read error of a much larger clone one base away. The chain couples TRBV4-1 to TRBJ2-7, with unresolved D. The CDR3 is 15 amino acids. Germline CDR1 is MGHRA and CDR2 is YSYEKL. CDR3 DNA sequence: TGCGCCAGCAGCCAAGATCCTAATAAGCCCTACGGGCAGTACTTC. It specifies CASSQDPNKPYGQYF.

This clonotype counts as medium-sized. The V gene is TRBV2, the J gene TRBJ2-3, with 8 bases matching TRBD1. V lost 5 bases, J lost 0 bases, and 13 bases stayed unmatched. Germline V gene data show CDR1 as SNHLY and CDR2 as FYNNEI. The CDR3 is 18 amino acids. The CDR3 loop reads CASSTPTRTGSSTDTQYF. The CDR3 DNA follows: TGTGCCAGCAGTACACCTACCCGGACAGGGTCGAGCACAGATACGCAGTATTTT.

The chain couples TRBV4-1 to TRBJ2-7, with 8 bases matching TRBD1. The CDR3 runs to 15 residues. The junction had 7 bases not matched to a gene; V was cut back by 1 base and J by 5 bases. The germline V gene encodes CDR1 MGHRA and CDR2 YSYEKL. This chain's CDR3 is CASSQVEQGGNEQYF. The CDR3 nucleotides read TGCGCCAGCAGCCAAGTCGAACAGGGGGGCAACGAGCAGTACTTC.

This clonotype was counted only a few times. At one end, the junction sequence differs from germline, possibly due to a read error. CDR3 in amino acids: CASSQEGPGQGWSNNIQYF. The CDR3, as DNA: TGCGCCAGCAGCCAAGAGGGACCGGGACAGGGGTGGTCCAACAACATTCAGTACTTC. This chain links TRBV4-1 with TRBJ2-4; TRBD1 matches at 10 bases. Germline lookup yields CDR1 MGHRA and CDR2 YSYEKL. The CDR3 is made up of 19 amino acids.

This clonotype was counted ten times or more. The DNA of the CDR3 is TGTGCCAGCAGCTTGCCAGCGGGGGGTTTTCAGACCCAGTACTTC. The encoded protein is CASSLPAGGFQTQYF. This chain links TRBV5-6 with TRBJ2-5, with 9 nucleotides matching TRBD2. This CDR3 is built from 15 residues. The germline V gene has CDR1 SGHDT and CDR2 YYEEEE. Germline trimming cut 1 base from V and 6 bases from J; bases unmatched to any gene: 7.

About this clonotype itself: The junction differs from germline at one of its ends, possibly a read error. This rearrangement joins TRBV5-1 to TRBJ2-5, with D possibly being TRBD2 (7 bases). Germline V gene lookup returns CDR1 SGHRS and CDR2 YFSETQ. This CDR3 spans 17 amino acids. CDR3 residues: CASSSGLVSGDKETQYF. The CDR3 region has the DNA TGCGCCAGCAGCTCGGGTCTTGTGAGCGGGGACAAGGAGACCCAGTATTTC. Supplemented by reference TRBV5-1 and TRBJ2-5, the full variable domain reads KAGVTQTPRYLIKTRGQQVTLSCSPISGHRSVSWYQQTPGQGLQFLFEYFSETQRNKGNFPGRFSGRQFSNSRSEMNVSTLELGDSALYLCASSSGLVSGDKETQYFGPGTRLLVL.

About this clonotype: This CDR3 is missing its conserved last phenylalanine or tryptophan, likely due to a read error. The chain joins TRBV6-5 to TRBJ1-4; TRBD1 might be the D (6 bases). The germline CDR1 and CDR2 sequences are MNHEY and SVGAGI. CDR3 length: 13 amino acids. This chain's CDR3 is CARSWDTTEKLFL. The CDR3 DNA reads TGTGCCAGGAGTTGGGACACTACTGAAAAACTGTTTCTT.

This chain uses TRBV12-3 or TRBV12-4 with TRBJ2-3, with D perhaps TRBD1 (5 bases). The J call may be in error: the DNA end matches TRBJ1-5 better. The CDR3 has 15 amino acids. Written as DNA, the CDR3 is TGTGCCAGCACTGACCGGGACCGAAGCACAGATGCGCAGCATTTT. Its protein product is CASTDRDRSTDAQHF.

This clonotype is medium-sized in the sample. This sequence joins TRBV9 and TRBJ1-2, with unresolved D. The CDR3 spans 13 residues. Trimming took off 6 bases at V and 5 bases at J, with 14 bases between the two ends. CDR1 SGDLS and CDR2 YYNGEE come from the germline V gene. The CDR3 DNA is TGTGCCAGCACCGGACGGACGATATATGGCTACACCTTC. This encodes CASTGRTIYGYTF.

In its sample, this clonotype ranks as medium-sized (0.01 to 0.1%). The chain employs TRBV5-6 and TRBJ1-1; D is ambiguous. The CDR3 covers 14 residues. The germline V gene has CDR1 SGHDT and CDR2 YYEEEE. V dropped 4 bases and J dropped 10 bases, with 20 bases sitting between them. The CDR3 region has the DNA TGTGCCAGCAGCCCATGGACCGGGCGGCCTGGAGCTTTCTTT. This encodes CASSPWTGRPGAFF. The full variable domain, completed using reference TRBV5-6 and TRBJ1-1, is DAGVTQSPTHLIKTRGQQVTLRCSPKSGHDTVSWYQQALGQGPQFIFQYYEEEERQRGNFPDRFSGHQFPNYSSELNVNALLLGDSALYLCASSPWTGRPGAFFGQGTRLTVV.

Turning to this clonotype: The germline gene is not matched at one end of the junction; a read error may be the cause. V and J are TRBV5-6 and TRBJ2-3; D is undetermined. This CDR3 region has 13 residues. Germline V CDR1 and CDR2: SGHDT, YYEEEE. The CDR3 region has the DNA TGTGCCAGCAGCTCAAAAACCCTATATGGTAGAGATTTT. Amino acids: CASSSKTLYGRDF. The full variable domain, completed using reference TRBV5-6 and TRBJ2-3, is DAGVTQSPTHLIKTRGQQVTLRCSPKSGHDTVSWYQQALGQGPQFIFQYYEEEERQRGNFPDRFSGHQFPNYSSELNVNALLLGDSALYLCASSSKTLYGRDFGPGTRLTVL.

The chain has TRBV3-1 and TRBJ2-7; the D gene is possibly TRBD2 (5 bases). Germline-derived CDR1 and CDR2 are LGHDT and YNNKEL (reference sequence). With 1 base removed from V and 4 bases from J, the gap between germline ends came to 5 bases. The length of the CDR3 is 12 residues. The chain's CDR3 is CASSQAGYEQYF. CDR3 DNA sequence: TGTGCCAGCAGCCAAGCGGGGTACGAGCAGTACTTC.

The chain carries TRBV7-9 and TRBJ1-1; unclear D gene. This CDR3 has 12 residues. Germline CDR1 is SEHNR and CDR2 is FQNEAQ (reference sequence). Trimming left V 9 bases short and J 1 base short, with 9 bases between. Written as DNA, the CDR3 is TGTGCCAGTGGGCGCAGGAACACTGAAGCTTTCTTT. Its protein product is CASGRRNTEAFF. Filled out from reference TRBV7-9 and TRBJ1-1, the complete variable domain reads DTGVSQNPRHKITKRGQNVTFRCDPISEHNRLYWYRQTLGQGPEFLTYFQNEAQLEKSRLLSDRFSAERPKGSFSTLEIQRTEQGDSAMYLCASGRRNTEAFFGQGTRLTVV.

This clonotype was seen at least ten times. This chain links TRBV7-9 with TRBJ2-2; 10 bases fit TRBD1. This CDR3 comprises 15 residues. Per the germline V gene, CDR1 is SEHNR and CDR2 is FQNEAQ (reference sequence). Trimming took 7 bases from V and 6 from J; bases not matched to a gene: 8. The CDR3 loop reads CASKQTGGFAGELFF. CDR3 in DNA: TGTGCCAGCAAGCAGACAGGGGGCTTTGCCGGGGAGCTGTTTTTT.

The chain combines TRBV21-1 with TRBJ1-2; the listed D gene, TRBD1, was not tested against the DNA. TRBV21-1 is a listed pseudogene. The CDR3 consists of 13 residues. This chain's CDR3 is CASSTPNRGGYTF. DNA of the CDR3: TGTGCCAGCAGCACCCCGAACAGGGGCGGCTACACCTTC.

V and J are TRBV12-3 or TRBV12-4 and TRBJ2-7; possible D gene TRBD2, 7 bases. V was shortened by 7 bases and J by 9 bases, with 25 bases between the two germline ends. The CDR3 spans 15 residues. DNA for the CDR3: TGTGCCAGCACCCAATGGGGGGGCGGAATTAACGGGCAGTACTTC. Its translation: CASTQWGGGINGQYF.

This clonotype was recorded only once. J is TRBJ1-1 and V is TRBV6-6; a possible D gene is TRBD1 (6 bases). The CDR3 sequence is 17 residues long. Trimming left V 7 bases short and J 0 bases short, with 21 bases between. The germline V gene has CDR1 MNHNY and CDR2 SVGAGI (reference sequence). The CDR3 nucleotides are TGTGCCAGCACCCTGAGATGGGGGCGGGGAATGAACACTGAAGCTTTCTTT. This translates into CASTLRWGRGMNTEAFF.

In its sample, this clonotype was seen many times. V usage is TRBV18 and J usage is TRBJ1-1; TRBD1 aligns across 8 bases. Germline V gene lookup returns CDR1 KGHSH and CDR2 LQKENI. The V segment lost 6 bases and the J segment 2 bases; nucleotides outside the gene matches: 8. This CDR3 has 15 amino acids. The CDR3 reads CASSRGQEINTEAFF. DNA of the CDR3: TGTGCCAGCTCTCGGGGACAGGAGATAAACACTGAAGCTTTCTTT. The full variable domain, completed using reference TRBV18 and TRBJ1-1, is NAGVMQNPRHLVRRRGQEARLRCSPMKGHSHVYWYRQLPEEGLKFMVYLQKENIIDESGMPKERFSAEFPKEGPSILRIQQVVRGDSAAYFCASSRGQEINTEAFFGQGTRLTVV.

This clonotype showed up many times. The V call is TRBV7-2, the J call TRBJ2-5; 10 nucleotides line up with TRBD2. Trimming took 3 bases from V and 4 from J; bases not matched to a gene: 5. The CDR3 spans 15 residues. CDR1 SGHTA and CDR2 FQGNSA come from the germline V gene. The CDR3 region is CASSLQAGGRETQYF. The DNA for the CDR3 is TGTGCCAGCAGCTTGCAAGCGGGAGGGAGAGAGACCCAGTACTTC.

In regard to this clonotype: A much larger clone sits a single nucleotide away, making a read error possible. The chain employs TRBV29-1 and TRBJ2-1; the D is unclear. The CDR3 is 12 amino acids. CDR1 and CDR2 (germline): SQVTM, ANQGSEA. The CDR3 loop is CSIEDSGISQFF. The CDR3 DNA reads as TGCAGCATTGAAGATTCAGGTATCTCTCAGTTCTTC.

By share of the sample, this clonotype is medium-sized. The V gene is TRBV4-1, the J gene TRBJ1-6; 10 positions agree with TRBD1. J lost 0 bases, V lost 3 bases, and 8 bases had no gene match. Germline CDR1 and CDR2: MGHRA and YSYEKL. The CDR3 spans 19 residues. Written as DNA, the CDR3 is TGCGCCAGCAGCCACCCGACAGGGGGCGCCGGCTCCTATAATTCACCCCTCCACTTT. Translating it yields CASSHPTGGAGSYNSPLHF.

Many counts were recorded for this clonotype. The V and J genes are TRBV9 and TRBJ1-1; no clear D gene. The CDR3 spans 10 residues. V gave up 7 bases and J gave up 3 bases, with 4 bases separating them. Germline V lookup: CDR1 SGDLS, CDR2 YYNGEE. CDR3 region: CASGDTEAFF. The CDR3 region has the DNA TGTGCCAGCGGGGACACTGAAGCTTTCTTT.